A single sample gave rise to the 12 T cell receptor beta chains below, sequenced in a study of blood T cell repertoires in COVID-19. Clones were sequenced by immunoSEQ multiplex PCR, and TCRdb holds only the in-frame ones, with some missing. The data hold under 200,000 clones, with 82% observed a single time. Sequenced sample: peripheral blood. The receptors come from a woman aged 55-69 years with COVID-19, enrolled during active disease.

The rearrangement joins TRBV18 to TRBJ2-3, with TRBD1 as a possible D gene (6 bases). This CDR3 has 15 amino acids. Germline V gene lookup returns CDR1 KGHSH and CDR2 LQKENI. Trimming removed 6 bases from V and 0 bases from J, with 13 bases in between. This CDR3 is CASSLGAFSTDTQYF. DNA for the CDR3: TGTGCCAGCTCCCTGGGGGCCTTCAGCACAGATACGCAGTATTTT.

The chain recombines TRBV6-1 with TRBJ1-2; weak D call: TRBD1 (5 bases). The V and J ends lost 1 base and 4 bases respectively, with 13 bases between them. Germline lookup yields CDR1 MNHNS and CDR2 SASEGT. This CDR3 comprises 15 residues. In DNA form, the CDR3 reads TGTGCCAGCAGTGAAGAAGCGGGGCACGGCTATGGCTACACCTTC. Amino acids: CASSEEAGHGYGYTF.

This sequence joins TRBV2 and TRBJ2-4; the D gene is possibly TRBD2 (6 bases). Per germline, CDR1 SNHLY and CDR2 FYNNEI. Trimming left V 6 bases short and J 15 bases short, with 18 bases between. CDR3 length: 12 residues. Written as DNA, the CDR3 is TGTGCCAGCAGCGCCCGATTTACTAGCCCGTACTTC. Its translation is CASSARFTSPYF. Full variable domain (remainder filled in from reference TRBV2 and TRBJ2-4): EPEVTQTPSHQVTQMGQEVILRCVPISNHLYFYWYRQILGQKVEFLVSFYNNEISEKSEIFDDQFSVERPDGSNFTLKIRSTKLEDSAMYFCASSARFTSPYFGAGTRLSVL.

The chain joins TRBV5-6 to TRBJ2-1, with 7 bases matching TRBD2. CDR3 length equals 14 residues. Trimming took 1 base from V and 4 from J; bases not matched to a gene: 2. Per germline, CDR1 SGHDT and CDR2 YYEEEE. The CDR3 sequence: CASSLTSVYNEQFF. The CDR3 DNA reads TGTGCCAGCAGCTTGACTAGCGTTTACAATGAGCAGTTCTTC.

V gene TRBV13 combines with J gene TRBJ2-1; TRBD2 is a possible D gene (5 bases). The CDR3 length is 17 residues. V dropped 4 bases and J dropped 0 bases, with 16 bases sitting between them. Germline V gene lookup returns CDR1 PRHDT and CDR2 FYEKMQ (reference sequence). The CDR3 nucleotides are TGTGCCAGCAGCTCTCAAAGGACTGGCAGCTCCTACAATGAGCAGTTCTTC. Its protein product is CASSSQRTGSSYNEQFF.

This clone was picked up one time. The J gene is TRBJ1-3, the V gene TRBV6-5; D ambiguous. The CDR3 is 13 amino acids. Germline CDR1 MNHEY, CDR2 SVGAGI. V was pared by 0 bases and J by 4 bases, with 4 bases between. CDR3 DNA sequence: TGTGCCAGCAGTTACTCGAGAGGAAACACCATATATTTT. Residues: CASSYSRGNTIYF.

This clone was observed a few times. The genes are TRBV6-1 and TRBJ2-7, with 7 positions matching TRBD2. CDR3 length: 16 residues. CDR1 MNHNS and CDR2 SASEGT come from the germline V gene. Germline trimming cut 1 base from V and 0 bases from J; bases unmatched to any gene: 6. CDR3 protein: CASSEVRGTSSYEQYF. In nucleotides, the CDR3 is TGTGCCAGCAGTGAAGTGCGGGGGACCAGCTCCTACGAGCAGTACTTC.

V gene TRBV4-3 combines with J gene TRBJ2-5; D is uncertain. CDR3 size: 15 residues. Between the trimmed V and J ends, which lost 0 bases and 1 base, there was a span of 9 bases. CDR1 is LGHNA and CDR2 is YSLEER in the germline V gene. CDR3 sequence: CASSQENRPQETQYF. In nucleotides, the CDR3 is TGCGCCAGCAGCCAAGAGAACAGACCCCAAGAGACCCAGTACTTC.

As regards this clone: The same CDR3 also results from other DNA sequences found in this sample. This chain connects TRBV5-1 to TRBJ2-3; the match to TRBD2 covers 11 bases. The CDR3 runs 16 residues. Trimming at V came to 4 bases and at J to 2 bases, leaving 6 bases not matched to a gene. Germline V gene lookup returns CDR1 SGHRS and CDR2 YFSETQ. The CDR3 DNA sequence: TGCGCCAGCAGCCCCGGGACTAGCGGTGACACAGATACGCAGTATTTT. It translates to CASSPGTSGDTDTQYF.

The chain couples TRBV5-4 to TRBJ1-2, with 11 bases lining up with TRBD1. The germline V gene has CDR1 SGHNT and CDR2 YYREEE (reference sequence). V shed 3 bases and J 6 bases; nucleotides not matched to a gene: 10. This CDR3 is built from 16 residues. Here the CDR3 reads CASSWDRGNQGDGYTF. The CDR3 DNA is TGTGCCAGCAGCTGGGACAGGGGGAACCAAGGGGATGGCTACACCTTC. The full variable domain, its missing parts supplied by reference TRBV5-4 and TRBJ1-2, is ETGVTQSPTHLIKTRGQQVTLRCSSQSGHNTVSWYQQALGQGPQFIFQYYREEENGRGNFPPRFSGLQFPNYSSELNVNALELDDSALYLCASSWDRGNQGDGYTFGSGTRLTVV.

The chain uses TRBV9 and TRBJ1-4, with a tentative D call TRBD1 (5 bases). The ends were cut back, 0 bases at V and 2 bases at J, with 8 bases in the middle. Germline-derived CDR1 and CDR2 are SGDLS and YYNGEE. This CDR3 spans 15 amino acids. CDR3 coding DNA: TGTGCCAGCAGCGTAGTGGGGGGGACTAATGAAAAACTGTTTTTT. Its protein product is CASSVVGGTNEKLFF.

V is TRBV3-1 (or the pseudogene TRBV3-2) and J is TRBJ2-1; possibly TRBD2 for D (5 bases). CDR1 and CDR2 from the germline V gene are LGHDT and YNNKEL (reference sequence). The CDR3 is made up of 13 amino acids. V was shortened by 4 bases and J by 7 bases, with 11 bases between the two germline ends. Written as DNA, the CDR3 is TGTGCCAGCAGCCCCCTAGCATCAAATGAGCAGTTCTTC. This codes for CASSPLASNEQFF.